The 26 T cell receptor beta chains in this list originate from one sample, sequenced in a study of CD8+CD57+ T cells in acquired aplastic anemia. Genomic DNA, serving as template, underwent TCR beta VDJ and CDR3 profiling. TCRdb reprocessed the reads with MiXCR, giving one entry per CDR3 protein. The data contain about 190,000 distinct CDR3 sequences, under 55% of them singletons. Patients sequenced had flow cytometry evidence of CD8+CD57+ cell expansion. The sequencing sample was made of sorted CD4+, CD8+, or CD8+CD57+ T cells (not recorded which) from PBMCs. The origin of the receptors is a human donor with aplastic anemia.

The CDR3 sequence: CASSNPGLAGAHNEQFF. For the CDR3, the DNA is TGTGCCAGCAGTAACCCTGGGCTAGCGGGAGCCCACAATGAGCAGTTCTTC. J is TRBJ2-1 and V is TRBV25-1, with 10 bases that match TRBD2. Germline loops: CDR1 MGHDK, CDR2 SYGVNS. With 5 bases clipped from V and 5 bases from J, the junction kept 12 bases outside the gene matches. The CDR3 runs to 17 residues.

The J gene is TRBJ2-1, the V gene TRBV11-2, with 14 bases that match TRBD2. This CDR3 contains 18 residues. Trimming cost V 2 bases and J 5 bases; bases outside gene matches: 8. Germline V gives CDR1 SGHAT, CDR2 FQNNGV. The chain's CDR3 is CASSLQPGLAGEDNEQFF. The CDR3 DNA reads as TGTGCCAGCAGCTTACAGCCGGGACTAGCGGGAGAGGACAATGAGCAGTTCTTC. The full variable domain, its missing parts supplied by reference TRBV11-2 and TRBJ2-1, is EAGVAQSPRYKIIEKRQSVAFWCNPISGHATLYWYQQILGQGPKLLIQFQNNGVVDDSQLPKDRFSAERLKGVDSTLKIQPAKLEDSAVYLCASSLQPGLAGEDNEQFFGPGTRLTVL.

Comment on this clonotype: The junction shows a germline mismatch at one end, possibly a read error. The chain links TRBV24-1 to TRBJ2-1, with D perhaps being TRBD1 or TRBD2 (6 bases each). Germline loops: CDR1 KGHDR, CDR2 SFDVKD. The CDR3 extends over 16 amino acids. CDR3 amino acids: CASSHIRGPPYNEQFF. In nucleotides, the CDR3 is TGTGCCAGCAGTCACATTCGGGGGCCCCCCTACAATGAGCAGTTCTTC.

Worth noting for this clonotype: This clone may be a read error of a much larger clone one base away. The chain is built from TRBV5-1 and TRBJ1-1, with TRBD1 matching 8 bases. Looked up from germline, CDR1 is SGHRS and CDR2 is YFSETQ. The CDR3 loop spans 14 amino acids. The CDR3 is CASSSTGEFTEASF. For the CDR3, the DNA is TGCGCCAGCAGCTCGACAGGGGAATTCACTGAAGCTTCCTTT.

The table lists this clonotype with many counts. The rearrangement joins TRBV9 to TRBJ1-1; a weak D match, TRBD1 (5 bases). Germline V CDR1 and CDR2: SGDLS, YYNGEE. V dropped 0 bases and J dropped 4 bases, with 7 bases sitting between them. The CDR3 has 13 residues. The CDR3, as DNA: TGTGCCAGCAGCGTAGAAAGGGGCACTGAAGCTTTCTTT. Residues: CASSVERGTEAFF.

This clonotype was seen many times. The chain carries TRBV2 and TRBJ2-7; D uncertain. Trimming left V 4 bases short and J 4 bases short, with 8 bases between. This CDR3 is 12 amino acids long. Germline loops: CDR1 SNHLY, CDR2 FYNNEI. The CDR3 here is CASSGNSYEQYF. The CDR3 nucleotides read TGTGCCAGCAGTGGTAATAGTTACGAGCAGTACTTC. Complete variable domain (other parts from reference TRBV2 and TRBJ2-7): EPEVTQTPSHQVTQMGQEVILRCVPISNHLYFYWYRQILGQKVEFLVSFYNNEISEKSEIFDDQFSVERPDGSNFTLKIRSTKLEDSAMYFCASSGNSYEQYFGPGTRLTVT.

The J gene is TRBJ2-1, the V gene TRBV30, with 10 positions matching TRBD2. The V gene's germline CDR1 is GTSNPN and CDR2 SVGIG (reference sequence). CDR3 length: 20 residues. Trimming removed 0 bases from V and 7 bases from J; junction bases left unmatched: 21. DNA for the CDR3: TGTGCCTGGAGTGTACGGTACAGCGGGAGGGCGCAGGAGCGCCTTAATGAGCAGTTCTTC. This gives the protein CAWSVRYSGRAQERLNEQFF.

The chain links TRBV9 to TRBJ2-2; D perhaps matches TRBD2 (6 bases). The germline gives CDR1 SGDLS, CDR2 YYNGEE. The CDR3 has 13 residues. Deletions cut 2 bases from V and 5 bases from J, with 7 bases between. The chain's CDR3 is CASSVGGTGELFF. In nucleotides, the CDR3 is TGTGCCAGCAGCGTTGGAGGGACCGGGGAGCTGTTTTTT.

In its sample, this clonotype was seen many times. This sequence joins TRBV4-2 and TRBJ2-7; TRBD1 matches 7 bases. Germline V gives CDR1 LGHNA, CDR2 YNFKEQ. The trim removed 3 bases at V and 7 bases at J, leaving 9 bases unmatched. This CDR3 has 14 amino acids. CDR3 DNA: TGTGCCAGCAGCCAGGGGACAGCGAGGGGAGAGCAGTACTTC. Translation gives CASSQGTARGEQYF.

This clonotype showed up many times. The chain has TRBV7-9 and TRBJ2-3; D might be TRBD2 (6 bases). This CDR3 contains 13 residues. Trimming removed 2 bases at V and 5 bases at J, with 8 bases between. From germline, CDR1 is SEHNR and CDR2 FQNEAQ (reference sequence). CDR3 in amino acids: CASSLYGGDTQYF. CDR3 in DNA: TGTGCCAGCAGCTTATACGGGGGAGATACGCAGTATTTT.

This chain uses TRBV20-1 with TRBJ2-6; D unclear. This CDR3 has 13 amino acids. The V and J ends lost 2 bases and 0 bases respectively, with 2 bases between them. Germline values: CDR1 DFQATT, CDR2 SNEGSKA (reference sequence). Written as DNA, the CDR3 is TGCAGTGCTAGATCCTCTGGGGCCAACGTCCTGACTTTC. As protein: CSARSSGANVLTF.

The table lists this clonotype with a count of one. V and J are TRBV11-2 and TRBJ2-1; D may match TRBD1 or TRBD2 (7 bases each). The CDR3 runs to 15 residues. From germline, CDR1 is SGHAT and CDR2 FQNNGV. Trimming removed 1 base from V and 7 bases from J, with 14 bases in between. CDR3 region: CASSLGPGGGNEQFF. The DNA of the CDR3 is TGTGCCAGCAGCTTAGGTCCAGGGGGGGGAAATGAGCAGTTCTTC.

Notes on this clonotype: A much bigger clone sits one base away, suggesting this may be a read error. The rearrangement joins TRBV11-2 to TRBJ2-3; possible D gene TRBD2, 5 bases. Between the trimmed V and J ends, which lost 3 bases and 6 bases, there was a span of 16 bases. Germline V CDR1 and CDR2: SGHAT, FQNNGV. There are 15 residues in the CDR3. The CDR3 region is CASSLSGSQRDTQYF. CDR3 coding DNA: TGTGCCAGCAGCTTGTCGGGATCTCAACGGGATACGCAGTATTTT.

The chain uses TRBV10-3 and TRBJ2-1; TRBD1 or TRBD2 may be the D gene (5 bases each). This CDR3 comprises 13 residues. The V end lost 6 bases, the J end lost 9 bases, and 15 bases lay between the germline ends. Germline V gene data show CDR1 as ENHRY and CDR2 as SYGVKD. In nucleotides, the CDR3 is TGTGCCATCAGCTTGGACGGGGCGGGTGAGCAGTTCTTC. This encodes CAISLDGAGEQFF.

Regarding this clonotype: A read error is possible here, since a much larger clone lies one base away. The V and J genes are TRBV5-1 and TRBJ2-7, with a weak D call TRBD1 (5 bases). CDR1 and CDR2 from the germline V gene are SGHRS and YFSETQ. The CDR3 runs to 14 residues. V was shortened by 4 bases and J by 5 bases, with 16 bases between the two germline ends. The CDR3 reads CASSIQGRGHEQYF. CDR3 coding DNA: TGCGCCAGCAGCATTCAGGGAAGGGGCCACGAGCAGTACTTC.

This clonotype was observed many times. V gene TRBV18 combines with J gene TRBJ2-5; 8 bases fit TRBD2. Trimming at V came to 2 bases and at J to 2 bases, leaving 1 base not matched to a gene. This CDR3 comprises 14 residues. The germline V gene encodes CDR1 KGHSH and CDR2 LQKENI. CDR3 sequence (DNA): TGTGCCAGCTCACCAACTAGCGGACAAGAGACCCAGTACTTC. Encoded protein: CASSPTSGQETQYF. The variable domain in full, with the rest retrieved from reference TRBV18 and TRBJ2-5, is NAGVMQNPRHLVRRRGQEARLRCSPMKGHSHVYWYRQLPEEGLKFMVYLQKENIIDESGMPKERFSAEFPKEGPSILRIQQVVRGDSAAYFCASSPTSGQETQYFGPGTRLLVL.

This clonotype appeared many times. The chain is built from TRBV5-1 and TRBJ2-7, with TRBD2 identical over 7 bases. V shed 0 bases, J shed 2 bases, and the junction held 8 bases outside the gene matches. The CDR3 totals 16 residues. CDR1 and CDR2 (germline): SGHRS, YFSETQ. The CDR3 region has the DNA TGCGCCAGCAGCTTGGAGGGTAGCGGGCTCCCCTACGAGCAGTACTTC. Translating gives CASSLEGSGLPYEQYF.

The chain employs TRBV10-3 and TRBJ2-7, with D unclear. Germline CDR1 is ENHRY and CDR2 is SYGVKD. The CDR3 extends over 11 amino acids. V lost 3 bases and J lost 3, with 3 bases in between. The CDR3 spells CAISEDYEQYF. CDR3 bases: TGTGCCATCAGTGAAGACTACGAGCAGTACTTC.

This clonotype was observed many times. V usage is TRBV19 and J usage is TRBJ1-4; no firm D call. This CDR3 region has 15 residues. From germline, CDR1 is LNHDA and CDR2 SQIVND (reference sequence). V lost 0 bases and J 8 bases, leaving 13 bases between the germline ends. CDR3 sequence (DNA): TGTGCCAGTAGTATAGACGGGGTCCCGGGGGAAAAACTGTTTTTT. This translates into CASSIDGVPGEKLFF. Complete variable domain (other parts from reference TRBV19 and TRBJ1-4): DGGITQSPKYLFRKEGQNVTLSCEQNLNHDAMYWYRQDPGQGLRLIYYSQIVNDFQKGDIAEGYSVSREKKESFPLTVTSAQKNPTAFYLCASSIDGVPGEKLFFGSGTQLSVL.

This clonotype was seen a few times. The rearrangement links TRBV15 to TRBJ1-6; no definite D call. Per germline, CDR1 LNHNV and CDR2 YYDKDF (reference sequence). The CDR3 runs 15 residues. V dropped 1 base and J dropped 9 bases, with 13 bases sitting between them. CDR3 protein: CATSRGGGKSSPLHF. Written as DNA, the CDR3 is TGTGCCACCAGCAGAGGTGGAGGGAAAAGTTCACCCCTCCACTTT.

The J gene is TRBJ1-1, the V gene TRBV2, with a weak D call TRBD1 (5 bases). Germline V gene lookup returns CDR1 SNHLY and CDR2 FYNNEI. The CDR3 is made up of 14 amino acids. With 0 bases removed from V and 8 bases from J, the gap between germline ends came to 13 bases. This CDR3 reads CASSEAGETGEAFF. CDR3 nucleotide sequence: TGTGCCAGCAGTGAAGCGGGGGAAACAGGAGAAGCTTTCTTT.

The genes are TRBV19 and TRBJ1-5; possible D gene TRBD1, 5 bases. The ends were cut back, 2 bases at V and 15 bases at J, with 26 bases in the middle. The CDR3 sequence is 16 residues long. Germline V CDR1 and CDR2: LNHDA, SQIVND (reference sequence). The CDR3 reads CASSISPPWGVRTWHF. CDR3 DNA sequence: TGTGCCAGTAGTATAAGCCCGCCGTGGGGGGTCAGGACCTGGCATTTT.

The V and J genes are TRBV10-3 and TRBJ2-2; TRBD1 might be the D (6 bases). From germline, CDR1 is ENHRY and CDR2 SYGVKD. The CDR3 contains 14 residues. Trimming took off 5 bases at V and 10 bases at J, with 17 bases between the two ends. The CDR3 DNA is TGTGCCATCAGTAAGAGGACAGACCCCGAGGAGCTGTTTTTT. Translating gives CAISKRTDPEELFF.

The chain combines TRBV5-4 with TRBJ2-3, with TRBD2 matching 9 bases. The germline gives CDR1 SGHNT, CDR2 YYREEE (reference sequence). Losses at the gene ends were 4 bases for V and 6 bases for J; bases not matched to a gene: 6. The CDR3 has 14 amino acids. CDR3 nucleotides: TGTGCCAGCAGCCCGGGACTAGCACTGGATACGCAGTATTTT. Translating gives CASSPGLALDTQYF.

Remarks on this clonotype: It may be a read error: a sequence one base away is much more abundant. The chain couples TRBV7-9 to TRBJ2-6; D perhaps matches TRBD2 (6 bases). Germline V lookup: CDR1 SEHNR, CDR2 FQNEAQ (reference sequence). The length of the CDR3 is 15 residues. In DNA form, the CDR3 reads TGTGCCAGCGGCTTGCGGGGCTCTGGGGCCAACGTCCTGACTTTC. This sequence encodes CASGLRGSGANVLTF.

The chain joins TRBV9 to TRBJ2-5; possible D gene TRBD2, 6 bases. CDR3 length: 13 amino acids. Germline CDR1 is SGDLS and CDR2 is YYNGEE. Deletions cut 3 bases from V and 5 bases from J, with 11 bases between. CDR3 in DNA: TGTGCCAGCAGCGGTGGGAGGTGGGAGACCCAGTACTTC. This gives the protein CASSGGRWETQYF.